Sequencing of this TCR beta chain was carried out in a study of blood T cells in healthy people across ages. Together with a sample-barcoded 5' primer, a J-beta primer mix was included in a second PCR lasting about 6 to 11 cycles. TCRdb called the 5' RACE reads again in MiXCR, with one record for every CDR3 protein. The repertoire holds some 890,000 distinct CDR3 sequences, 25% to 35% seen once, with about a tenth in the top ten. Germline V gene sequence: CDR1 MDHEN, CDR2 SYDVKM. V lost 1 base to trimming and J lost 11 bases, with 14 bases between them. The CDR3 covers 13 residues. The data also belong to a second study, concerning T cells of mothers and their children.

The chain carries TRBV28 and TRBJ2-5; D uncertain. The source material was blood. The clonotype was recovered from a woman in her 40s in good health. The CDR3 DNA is TGTGCCAGCAGTTTATTAGGAGTGAATGGGCAGTACTTC. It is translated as CASSLLGVNGQYF. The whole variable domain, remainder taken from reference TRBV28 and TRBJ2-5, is DVKVTQSSRYLVKRTGEKVFLECVQDMDHENMFWYRQDPGLGLRLIYFSYDVKMKEKGDIPEGYSVSREKKERFSLILESASTNQTSMYLCASSLLGVNGQYFGPGTRLLVL.